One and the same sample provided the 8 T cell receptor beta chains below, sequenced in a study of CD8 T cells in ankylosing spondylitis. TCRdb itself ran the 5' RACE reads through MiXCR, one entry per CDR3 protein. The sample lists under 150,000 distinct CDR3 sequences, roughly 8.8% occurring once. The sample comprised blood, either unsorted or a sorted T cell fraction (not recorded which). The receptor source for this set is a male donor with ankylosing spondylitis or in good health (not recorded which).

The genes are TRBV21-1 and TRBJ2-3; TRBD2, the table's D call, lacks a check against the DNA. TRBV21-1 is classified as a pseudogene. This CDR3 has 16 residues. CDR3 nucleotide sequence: TGTGCCAGCAGCAAAGGAGGAGGGAGGGAGACAGATACGCAGTATTTT. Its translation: CASSKGGGRETDTQYF.

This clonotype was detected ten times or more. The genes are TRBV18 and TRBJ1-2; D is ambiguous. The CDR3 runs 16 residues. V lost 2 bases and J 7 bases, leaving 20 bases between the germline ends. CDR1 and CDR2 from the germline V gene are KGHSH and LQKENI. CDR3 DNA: TGTGCCAGCTCACCATACGTGGGTTCCCCCAGTGGTGGCTACACCTTC. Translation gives CASSPYVGSPSGGYTF.

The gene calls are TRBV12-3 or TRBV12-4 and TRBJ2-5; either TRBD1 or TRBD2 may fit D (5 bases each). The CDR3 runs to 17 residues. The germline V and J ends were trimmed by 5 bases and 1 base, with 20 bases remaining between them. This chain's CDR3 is CASSRDGEQLRQETQYF. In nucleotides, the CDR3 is TGTGCCAGCAGTCGGGACGGAGAACAGCTACGCCAAGAGACCCAGTACTTC.

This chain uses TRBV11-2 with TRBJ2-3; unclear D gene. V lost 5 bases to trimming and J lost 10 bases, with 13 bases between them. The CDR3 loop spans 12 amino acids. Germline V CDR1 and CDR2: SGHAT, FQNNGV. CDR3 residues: CASSLSREAQYF. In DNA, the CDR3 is TGTGCCAGCAGCCTCTCAAGGGAAGCGCAGTATTTT.

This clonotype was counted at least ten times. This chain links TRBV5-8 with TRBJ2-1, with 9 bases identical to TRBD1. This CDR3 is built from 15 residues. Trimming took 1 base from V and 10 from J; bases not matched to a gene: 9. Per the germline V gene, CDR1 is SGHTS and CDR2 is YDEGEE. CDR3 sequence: CASSLWDRVFGEQFF. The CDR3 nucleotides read TGTGCCAGCAGCTTGTGGGACAGGGTTTTTGGGGAGCAGTTCTTC.

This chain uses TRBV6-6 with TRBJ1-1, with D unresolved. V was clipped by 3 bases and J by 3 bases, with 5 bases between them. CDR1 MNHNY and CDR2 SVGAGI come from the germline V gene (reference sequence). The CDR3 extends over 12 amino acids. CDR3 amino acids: CASSYVDTEAFF. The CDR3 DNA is TGTGCCAGCAGTTATGTAGACACTGAAGCTTTCTTT.

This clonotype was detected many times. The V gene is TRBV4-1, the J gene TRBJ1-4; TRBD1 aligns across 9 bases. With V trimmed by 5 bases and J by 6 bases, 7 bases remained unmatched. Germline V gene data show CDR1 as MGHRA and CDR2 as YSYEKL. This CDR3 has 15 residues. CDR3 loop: CASSTPDRGDEKLFF. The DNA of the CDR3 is TGCGCCAGCAGCACTCCGGACAGGGGAGATGAAAAACTGTTTTTT.

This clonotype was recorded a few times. The CDR3 protein is CASSPELDFTYEQYF. The CDR3 DNA follows: TGTGCCAGCAGCCCCGAGCTGGACTTCACCTACGAGCAGTACTTC. This sequence joins TRBV7-9 and TRBJ2-7; maybe TRBD2 (5 bases). V lost 5 bases and J lost 2, with 16 bases in between. Germline CDR1 SEHNR, CDR2 FQNEAQ (reference sequence). This CDR3 comprises 15 residues.